The next 18 T cell receptor beta chains were all read from a single sample in a study of blood T cells in healthy people across ages. A J-beta primer mix and a sample-barcoded 5' primer were used in a second PCR of roughly 7 to 12 cycles. TCRdb independently ran MiXCR on the 5' RACE reads; one entry per CDR3 protein. Of about 1,600,000 distinct CDR3 sequences in the sample, roughly 45% were seen once. What was sequenced was blood. These receptors were obtained from a woman between 18 and 29 years old in good health.

This clonotype was observed a few times. The gene calls are TRBV29-1 and TRBJ2-5, with a tentative D call TRBD1 (5 bases). The CDR3 is 12 amino acids. Germline values: CDR1 SQVTM, CDR2 ANQGSEA. The V end was cut by 7 bases, the J end by 11 bases, with 20 bases between. CDR3 loop: CSGEGDYNEQYF. The CDR3 DNA reads TGCAGCGGAGAAGGGGATTACAATGAGCAGTACTTC. Based on the CDR3 plus reference TRBV29-1 and TRBJ2-5, the full variable domain is SAVISQKPSRDICQRGTSLTIQCQVDSQVTMMFWYRQQPGQSLTLIATANQGSEATYESGFVIDKFPISRPNLTFSTLTVSNMSPEDSSIYLCSGEGDYNEQYFGPGTRLLVL.

This clonotype was found a few times. The chain recombines TRBV12-3 or TRBV12-4 with TRBJ1-2, with TRBD1 matching 10 bases. CDR3 length: 14 amino acids. Trimming at V came to 6 bases and at J to 8 bases, leaving 9 bases not matched to a gene. The CDR3 DNA follows: TGTGCCAGCAGCCCCACCGGGACAGGGGAAGGCTACACCTTC. It yields the protein CASSPTGTGEGYTF.

This chain uses TRBV3-1 with TRBJ2-7; D perhaps matches TRBD1 (5 bases). The J call could be wrong; TRBJ2-5 is a better fit for the DNA end. The CDR3 sequence is 17 residues long. From germline, CDR1 is LGHDT and CDR2 YNNKEL (reference sequence). The CDR3 nucleotides are TGTGCCAGCAGGCACTCCCAGGGCTGGGCGACCGGCCAGACCCAGTACTTC. As protein: CASRHSQGWATGQTQYF.

This rearrangement joins TRBV4-1 to TRBJ2-7; perhaps TRBD2 as D (6 bases). Judging by the DNA end, TRBJ2-5 fits better; the J call may be wrong. Per germline, CDR1 MGHRA and CDR2 YSYEKL. CDR3 length: 15 residues. This chain's CDR3 is CASSQVGGVGETQYF. In nucleotides, the CDR3 is TGCGCCAGCAGCCAAGTGGGCGGGGTGGGAGAGACCCAGTACTTC.

The sample holds one count of this clonotype. The chain recombines TRBV3-1 with TRBJ2-7; D might be TRBD2 (5 bases). The CDR3 spans 16 residues. Trimming took off 0 bases at V and 0 bases at J, with 12 bases between the two ends. CDR1 and CDR2 from the germline V gene are LGHDT and YNNKEL (reference sequence). This chain's CDR3 is CASSQDPGSASYEQYF. DNA for the CDR3: TGTGCCAGCAGCCAAGATCCTGGTAGCGCCTCCTACGAGCAGTACTTC.

This clonotype came up once. The chain recombines TRBV7-9 with TRBJ1-2; D might be TRBD1 (5 bases). The V gene's germline CDR1 is SEHNR and CDR2 FQNEAQ (reference sequence). V lost 6 bases and J 4 bases, leaving 12 bases between the germline ends. This CDR3 region has 13 residues. The DNA for the CDR3 is TGTGCCAGCAGGACAGCAAGCTCCTATGGCTACACCTTC. Translation gives CASRTASSYGYTF.

The chain has TRBV11-1 and TRBJ2-7; D is ambiguous. Germline CDR1 and CDR2: SGHAT and FQDESV (reference sequence). The CDR3 contains 13 residues. The V end was cut by 4 bases, the J end by 7 bases, with 14 bases between. CDR3: CASSSSGSEEQYF. In DNA form, the CDR3 reads TGTGCCAGCAGCTCATCCGGGTCTGAGGAGCAGTACTTC.

This chain uses TRBV6-2 or TRBV6-3 with TRBJ1-5; D remains ambiguous. V shed 5 bases and J shed 7 bases, with 15 bases lying between them. The CDR3 is 14 amino acids. Per the germline V gene, CDR1 is MNHEY and CDR2 is SVGEGT. The CDR3 region has the DNA TGTGCCAGCAGTCACCTCGGAAGCGACCAGCCCCAGCATTTT. Translated, it gives CASSHLGSDQPQHF.

This clonotype appeared many times. Germline is not matched at one junction end, which may reflect a read error. The rearrangement joins TRBV12-3 or TRBV12-4 to TRBJ2-1; D is uncertain. The CDR3 contains 13 residues. CDR3 amino acids: CASSVAYNNEQFF. CDR3 bases: TGTGCCAGCAGTGTAGCCTACAACAATGAGCAGTTCTTC.

This clonotype has a handful of counts. V usage is TRBV7-9 and J usage is TRBJ2-1; D is uncertain. The CDR3 is made up of 11 amino acids. Looked up from germline, CDR1 is SEHNR and CDR2 is FQNEAQ (reference sequence). Trimming removed 8 bases at V and 8 bases at J, with 10 bases between. CDR3 coding DNA: TGTGCCAGCCCCTCTATCCATGAGCAGTTCTTC. Translating gives CASPSIHEQFF.

A few counts support this clonotype. This sequence joins TRBV7-9 and TRBJ1-5, with TRBD1 identical over 7 bases. The V segment lost 5 bases and the J segment 7 bases; nucleotides outside the gene matches: 5. The CDR3 length is 13 residues. CDR1 SEHNR and CDR2 FQNEAQ come from the germline V gene (reference sequence). The DNA for the CDR3 is TGTGCCAGCAGCCGGACAGGATGGCAGCCCCAGCATTTT. Protein sequence: CASSRTGWQPQHF.

The CDR3 is CASTSGRVLHNEQFF. The CDR3 DNA reads as TGTGCCAGCACCTCGGGCAGGGTCTTGCACAATGAGCAGTTCTTC. The chain recombines TRBV13 with TRBJ2-1; D perhaps matches TRBD1 (5 bases). CDR3 size: 15 residues. The germline V and J ends were trimmed by 7 bases and 5 bases, with 18 bases remaining between them. Germline V lookup: CDR1 PRHDT, CDR2 FYEKMQ (reference sequence).

This clonotype was observed a handful of times. The V call is TRBV5-1, the J call TRBJ1-5, with D perhaps matching TRBD1 (5 bases). Looked up from germline, CDR1 is SGHRS and CDR2 is YFSETQ. V was cut by 3 bases and J by 1 base, with 11 bases left in between. The CDR3 runs to 15 residues. The CDR3 loop reads CASSSAGLSNQPQHF. The DNA of the CDR3 is TGCGCCAGCAGCTCTGCAGGGCTAAGCAATCAGCCCCAGCATTTT.

V gene TRBV6-5 combines with J gene TRBJ2-2, with D hard to call. Germline lookup yields CDR1 MNHEY and CDR2 SVGAGI. The CDR3 consists of 11 residues. The ends were cut back, 6 bases at V and 7 bases at J, with 6 bases in the middle. CDR3 sequence reads: CASRSSGELFF. CDR3 sequence (DNA): TGTGCCAGCAGAAGTAGCGGGGAGCTGTTTTTT.

To note about this clonotype: Since a much larger clone is just one base distant, this may be a read error. For the CDR3, the DNA is TGTGCCAGCAGTAAAGTCTCGCTAGCCAAAAACATTCAGTACTTC. It encodes CASSKVSLAKNIQYF. This chain uses TRBV2 with TRBJ2-4; D is uncertain. V lost 5 bases and J lost 0, with 11 bases in between. This CDR3 comprises 15 residues. CDR1 and CDR2 from the germline V gene are SNHLY and FYNNEI.

The chain couples TRBV20-1 to TRBJ2-7; D might be TRBD2 (6 bases). There are 15 residues in the CDR3. Looked up from germline, CDR1 is DFQATT and CDR2 is SNEGSKA (reference sequence). V was cut by 5 bases and J by 0 bases, with 17 bases left in between. Written as DNA, the CDR3 is TGCAGTGCTCCCGACGGTGGCGGGAACTCCTACGAGCAGTACTTC. This sequence encodes CSAPDGGGNSYEQYF.

This chain links TRBV20-1 with TRBJ2-7; 9 nucleotides match TRBD2. The germline V gene has CDR1 DFQATT and CDR2 SNEGSKA (reference sequence). The J segment lost 4 bases and the V segment lost 5 bases, leaving 6 bases of the junction unmatched. The CDR3 loop spans 13 amino acids. The CDR3 spells CSAGAGGEYEQYF. The CDR3 region has the DNA TGCAGTGCTGGAGCGGGGGGAGAGTACGAGCAGTACTTC.

Details on this clonotype: A much larger clone lies one base from this, so it may be a read error. The rearrangement uses TRBV9 and TRBJ2-1; tentative D call: TRBD2 (5 bases). In germline, CDR1 is SGDLS, CDR2 YYNGEE. CDR3 length: 13 amino acids. CDR3: CTSSVSGNNEQFF. Written as DNA, the CDR3 is TGTACCAGCAGCGTAAGCGGAAACAATGAGCAGTTCTTC.